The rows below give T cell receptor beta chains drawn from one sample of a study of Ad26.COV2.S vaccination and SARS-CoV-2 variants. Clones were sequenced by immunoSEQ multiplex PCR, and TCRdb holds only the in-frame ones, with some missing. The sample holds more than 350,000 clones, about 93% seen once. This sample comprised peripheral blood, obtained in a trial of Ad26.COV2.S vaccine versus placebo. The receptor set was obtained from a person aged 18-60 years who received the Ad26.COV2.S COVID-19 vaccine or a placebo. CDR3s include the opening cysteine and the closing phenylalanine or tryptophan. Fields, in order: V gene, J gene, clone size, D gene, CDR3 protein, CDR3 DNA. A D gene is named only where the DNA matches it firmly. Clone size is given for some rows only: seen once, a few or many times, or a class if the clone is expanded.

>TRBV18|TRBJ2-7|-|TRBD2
CASSPKGLAGTYEQYF
TGTGCCAGCTCACCGAAGGGACTAGCGGGAACCTACGAGCAGTACTTC
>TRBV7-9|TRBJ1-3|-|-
CASSVTPGLGNTIYF
TGTGCCAGCAGCGTGACCCCAGGATTGGGAAACACCATATATTTT
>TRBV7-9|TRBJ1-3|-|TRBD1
CASSTTTGFTSGNTIYF
TGTGCCAGCAGCACAACGACAGGGTTCACCTCTGGAAACACCATATATTTT
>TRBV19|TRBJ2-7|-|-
CASSMETDPLIRYEQYF
TGTGCCAGTAGTATGGAGACAGATCCTTTGATCCGTTACGAGCAGTACTTC
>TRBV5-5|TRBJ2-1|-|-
CASSLVGEVPYNEQFF
TGTGCCAGCAGCTTGGTTGGGGAGGTGCCCTACAATGAGCAGTTCTTC
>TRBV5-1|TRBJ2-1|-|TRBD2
CASNLAGKNNEQFF
TGCGCCAGCAACTTAGCGGGCAAGAACAATGAGCAGTTCTTC
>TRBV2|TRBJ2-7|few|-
CASIVQGYYEQYF
TGTGCCAGCATAGTCCAAGGCTACTACGAGCAGTACTTC
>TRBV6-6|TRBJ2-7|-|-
CASSYSTGVEQYF
TGTGCCAGCAGTTACTCGACGGGGGTCGAGCAGTACTTC
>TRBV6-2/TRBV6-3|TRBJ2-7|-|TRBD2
CASSRTGTSGDYEQYF
TGTGCCAGCAGCCGAACCGGGACTAGCGGGGACTACGAGCAGTACTTC
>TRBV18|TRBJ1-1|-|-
CASSPLVTDGTEAFF
TGTGCCAGCTCACCCTTGGTAACAGATGGGACTGAAGCTTTCTTT
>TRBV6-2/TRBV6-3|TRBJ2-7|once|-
CASSYGSPVAYEQYF
TGTGCCAGCAGTTACGGAAGTCCGGTAGCCTACGAGCAGTACTTC
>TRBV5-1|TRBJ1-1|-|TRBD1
CASSLDRGGTEAFF
TGCGCCAGCAGCTTGGACAGGGGCGGCACTGAAGCTTTCTTT
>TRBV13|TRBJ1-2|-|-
CASSLGRERNNYGYTF
TGTGCCAGCAGCTTAGGCCGGGAGAGGAACAACTATGGCTACACCTTC
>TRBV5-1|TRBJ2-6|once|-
CASSFVGATGANVLTF
TGCGCCAGCAGCTTCGTTGGGGCCACGGGGGCCAACGTCCTGACTTTC
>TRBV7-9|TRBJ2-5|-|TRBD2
CASSGRLARQYF
TGTGCCAGCAGCGGCCGACTAGCGAGACAGTACTTC
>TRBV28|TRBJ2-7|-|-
CASSLGGTGGFYEQYF
TGTGCCAGCAGTTTAGGTGGTACGGGGGGCTTCTACGAGCAGTACTTC
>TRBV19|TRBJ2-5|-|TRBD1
CASTDRGRETQYF
TGTGCCAGTACCGACAGGGGGCGTGAGACCCAGTACTTC
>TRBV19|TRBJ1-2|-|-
CASSARELSYGYTF
TGTGCCAGTAGTGCCAGGGAGCTTTCCTATGGCTACACCTTC
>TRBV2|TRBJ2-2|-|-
CASNGPNTGELFF
TGTGCCAGCAATGGTCCGAACACCGGGGAGCTGTTTTTT
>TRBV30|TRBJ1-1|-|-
CAWRGNTEAFF
TGTGCCTGGAGGGGGAACACTGAAGCTTTCTTT
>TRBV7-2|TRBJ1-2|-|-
CASSLGGPYYGYTF
TGTGCCAGCAGCTTAGGCGGGCCTTACTATGGCTACACCTTC
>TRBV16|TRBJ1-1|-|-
CASSENRRLMNTEAFF
TGTGCCAGCAGCGAGAATCGGCGTTTAATGAACACTGAAGCTTTCTTT
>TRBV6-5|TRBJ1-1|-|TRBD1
CASSWTGGGTEAFF
TGTGCCAGCAGTTGGACAGGAGGGGGGACTGAAGCTTTCTTT
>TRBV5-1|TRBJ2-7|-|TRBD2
CASSPLAGEGYEQYF
TGCGCCAGCAGCCCGCTAGCGGGAGAAGGCTACGAGCAGTACTTC
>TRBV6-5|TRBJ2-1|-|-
CASRRDNEQFF
TGTGCCAGCAGGCGGGACAATGAGCAGTTCTTC
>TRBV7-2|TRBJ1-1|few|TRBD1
CASSVQGASTEAFF
TGTGCCAGCAGCGTACAGGGGGCTAGCACTGAAGCTTTCTTT
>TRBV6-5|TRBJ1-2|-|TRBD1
CASSRQGNNYGYTF
TGTGCCAGCAGCCGACAGGGCAACAACTATGGCTACACCTTC
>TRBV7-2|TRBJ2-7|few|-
CASSPQGTVYEQYF
TGTGCCAGCAGCCCCCAGGGGACCGTCTACGAGCAGTACTTC
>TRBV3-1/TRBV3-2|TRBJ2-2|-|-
CASSRVTGELFF
TGTGCCAGCAGCCGGGTTACCGGGGAGCTGTTTTTT
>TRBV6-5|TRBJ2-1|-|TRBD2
CASSYGSGKHNEQFF
TGTGCCAGCAGTTACGGGAGCGGGAAACACAATGAGCAGTTCTTC
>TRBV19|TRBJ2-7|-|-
CASIHIRQGAGEQYF
TGTGCCAGTATCCACATCCGACAGGGAGCGGGGGAGCAGTACTTC
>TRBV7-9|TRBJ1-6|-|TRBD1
CASSPQDRGLNSPLHF
TGTGCCAGCAGCCCCCAGGACAGGGGGCTTAATTCACCCCTCCACTTT
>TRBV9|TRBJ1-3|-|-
CASSSEGLKENTIYF
TGTGCCAGCAGCTCCGAGGGACTGAAGGAAAACACCATATATTTT
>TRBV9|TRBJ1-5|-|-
CASSVGPGDDQPQHF
TGTGCCAGCAGCGTAGGTCCAGGGGACGATCAGCCCCAGCATTTT
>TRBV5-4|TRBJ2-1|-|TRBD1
CASSDFAGTGYNEQFF
TGTGCCAGCAGCGATTTCGCCGGGACAGGCTACAATGAGCAGTTCTTC
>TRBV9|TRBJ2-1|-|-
CASSVEDWRESNNEQFF
TGTGCCAGCAGCGTAGAGGACTGGCGGGAAAGTAACAATGAGCAGTTCTTC
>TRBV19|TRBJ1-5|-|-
CASSIEDLEGQPQHF
TGTGCCAGTAGTATAGAGGACCTAGAGGGTCAGCCCCAGCATTTT
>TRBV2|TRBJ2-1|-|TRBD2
CASKWTSGTPSSYNEQFF
TGTGCCAGCAAGTGGACTAGCGGGACTCCGAGCTCCTACAATGAGCAGTTCTTC
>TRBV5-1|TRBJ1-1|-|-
CASSLGAVNTEAFF
TGCGCCAGCAGCCTAGGGGCCGTGAACACTGAAGCTTTCTTT
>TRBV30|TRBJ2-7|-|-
CAWTSGTAEQYF
TGTGCCTGGACCTCGGGGACGGCCGAGCAGTACTTC
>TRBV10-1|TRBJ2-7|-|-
CASSERGKIYEQYF
TGCGCCAGCAGTGAAAGGGGGAAGATCTACGAGCAGTACTTC
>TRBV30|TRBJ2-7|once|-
CAIQGTGVNF
TGTGCCATACAAGGAACTGGCGTCAACTTC
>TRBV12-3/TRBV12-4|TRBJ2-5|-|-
CASSLFPQETQYF
TGTGCCAGCAGTTTATTTCCGCAAGAGACCCAGTACTTC
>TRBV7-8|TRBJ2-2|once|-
CASSNYPQDDTGELFF
TGTGCCAGCAGCAATTACCCCCAGGACGACACCGGGGAGCTGTTTTTT
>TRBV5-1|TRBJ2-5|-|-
CASSTGAREETQYF
TGCGCCAGTTCAACAGGGGCCCGGGAGGAGACCCAGTACTTC
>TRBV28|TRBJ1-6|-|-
CASYGGSNNSPLHF
TGTGCCAGTTACGGGGGTTCGAATAATTCACCCCTCCACTTT
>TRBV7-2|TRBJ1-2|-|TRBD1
CASSSWGQGARDYGYTF
TGTGCCAGCAGCTCCTGGGGACAGGGGGCGCGAGACTATGGCTACACCTTC
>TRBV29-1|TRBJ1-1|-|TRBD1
CSVRDGTGRNTEAFF
TGCAGCGTGAGAGATGGGACAGGGAGGAACACTGAAGCTTTCTTT
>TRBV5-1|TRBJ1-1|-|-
CASSQGWEDTEAFF
TGCGCCAGCAGCCAAGGCTGGGAGGACACTGAAGCTTTCTTT
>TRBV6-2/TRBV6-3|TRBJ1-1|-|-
CASSENSENTEAFF
TGTGCCAGCAGCGAGAACAGCGAGAACACTGAAGCTTTCTTT